This T cell receptor (beta chain) was found in a study of cytomegalovirus exposure and HLA in healthy donors. There are 14 residues in the CDR3. V lost 3 bases to trimming and J lost 6 bases; unmatched junction nucleotides: 2. The germline V gene encodes CDR1 KGHSH and CDR2 LQKENI. Both 60 Vbeta primers and 13 Jbeta primers went into the PCR. Repertoires were generated with immunoSEQ multiplex PCR, while TCRdb's copy carries only in-frame clones and drops some. The repertoire consists of 200,000 or so clones, with approximately 85% occurring once and the leading ten covering 6.5%. The origin of this receptor is a woman aged 45-65 years in good health and CMV-seropositive. Sequencing was done on a sample of PBMCs. The chain links TRBV18 to TRBJ2-1; 10 nucleotides match TRBD2. For the CDR3, the DNA is TGTGCCAGCTCACCCCTAGCGGGGGTCAATGAGCAGTTCTTC. Its protein product is CASSPLAGVNEQFF. The variable domain in full, completed from reference TRBV18 and TRBJ2-1, reads NAGVMQNPRHLVRRRGQEARLRCSPMKGHSHVYWYRQLPEEGLKFMVYLQKENIIDESGMPKERFSAEFPKEGPSILRIQQVVRGDSAAYFCASSPLAGVNEQFFGPGTRLTVL.